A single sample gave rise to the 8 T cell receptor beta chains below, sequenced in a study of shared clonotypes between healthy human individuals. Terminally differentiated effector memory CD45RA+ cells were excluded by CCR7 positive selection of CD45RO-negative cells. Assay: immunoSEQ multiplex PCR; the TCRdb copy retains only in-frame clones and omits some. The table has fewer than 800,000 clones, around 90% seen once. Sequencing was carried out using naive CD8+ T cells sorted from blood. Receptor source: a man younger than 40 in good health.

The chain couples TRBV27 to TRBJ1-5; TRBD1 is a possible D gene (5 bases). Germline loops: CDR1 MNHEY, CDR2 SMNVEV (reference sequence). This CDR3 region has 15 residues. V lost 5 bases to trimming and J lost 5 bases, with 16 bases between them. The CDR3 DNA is TGTGCCAGCAGTGCCCGATCGGACATTTATCAGCCCCAGCATTTT. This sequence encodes CASSARSDIYQPQHF.

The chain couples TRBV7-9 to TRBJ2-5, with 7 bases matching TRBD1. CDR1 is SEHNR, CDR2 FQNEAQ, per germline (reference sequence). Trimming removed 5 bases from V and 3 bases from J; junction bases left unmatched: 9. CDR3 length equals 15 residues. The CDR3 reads CASSTGQVMEETQYF. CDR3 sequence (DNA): TGTGCCAGCAGCACCGGACAGGTAATGGAAGAGACCCAGTACTTC.

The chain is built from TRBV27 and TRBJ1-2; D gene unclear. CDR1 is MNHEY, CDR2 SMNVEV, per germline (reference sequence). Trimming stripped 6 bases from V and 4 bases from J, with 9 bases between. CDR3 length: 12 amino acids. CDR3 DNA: TGTGCCAGCAGCCGGCCCGGCTATGGCTACACCTTC. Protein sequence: CASSRPGYGYTF.

This CDR3 is CASSTDKGPGRETQYF. DNA for the CDR3: TGTGCCAGCAGTACGGATAAGGGACCGGGAAGAGAGACCCAGTACTTC. The chain is built from TRBV7-9 and TRBJ2-5, with D perhaps assigned TRBD1 or TRBD2 (5 bases each). The germline V gene encodes CDR1 SEHNR and CDR2 FQNEAQ (reference sequence). Between the trimmed V and J ends, which lost 6 bases and 4 bases, there was a span of 21 bases. The CDR3 runs to 16 residues.

The DNA for the CDR3 is TGCAGCGTTGACTGGACCGGGGTTGGCGAGCAGTACTTC. Protein sequence: CSVDWTGVGEQYF. V usage is TRBV29-1 and J usage is TRBJ2-7; tentative D call: TRBD2 (5 bases). Trimming stripped 3 bases from V and 6 bases from J, with 15 bases between. CDR1 is SQVTM, CDR2 ANQGSEA, per germline. The CDR3 length is 13 residues.

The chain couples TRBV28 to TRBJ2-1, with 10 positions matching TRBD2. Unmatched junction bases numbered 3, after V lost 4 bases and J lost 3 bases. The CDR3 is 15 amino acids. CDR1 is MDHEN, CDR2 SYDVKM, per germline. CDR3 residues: CASSWTSGNYNEQFF. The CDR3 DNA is TGTGCCAGCAGTTGGACTAGCGGAAACTACAATGAGCAGTTCTTC.

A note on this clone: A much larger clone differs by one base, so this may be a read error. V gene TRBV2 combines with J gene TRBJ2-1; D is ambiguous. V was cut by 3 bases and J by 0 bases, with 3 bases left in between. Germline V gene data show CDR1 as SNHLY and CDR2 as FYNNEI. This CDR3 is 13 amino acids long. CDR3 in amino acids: CASSDDSYNEQFF. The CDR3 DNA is TGTGCCAGCAGTGACGACTCCTACAATGAGCAGTTCTTC.

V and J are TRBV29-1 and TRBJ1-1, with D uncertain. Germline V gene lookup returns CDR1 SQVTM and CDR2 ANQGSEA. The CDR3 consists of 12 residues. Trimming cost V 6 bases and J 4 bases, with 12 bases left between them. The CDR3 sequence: CSVAPWGTEAFF. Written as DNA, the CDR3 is TGCAGCGTCGCCCCCTGGGGCACTGAAGCTTTCTTT. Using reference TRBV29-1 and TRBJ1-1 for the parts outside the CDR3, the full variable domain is SAVISQKPSRDICQRGTSLTIQCQVDSQVTMMFWYRQQPGQSLTLIATANQGSEATYESGFVIDKFPISRPNLTFSTLTVSNMSPEDSSIYLCSVAPWGTEAFFGQGTRLTVV.